This T cell receptor beta chain was sequenced for a study of T cells after posttransplantation cyclophosphamide. Here immunoSEQ multiplex PCR was the method, and the copy in TCRdb shows in-frame clones only, minus some. The sample lists about 31,000 clones; approximately 90% were seen once. This CDR3 is 15 amino acids long. CDR1 is LNHNV, CDR2 YYDKDF, per germline (reference sequence). The ends were cut back, 0 bases at V and 0 bases at J, with 8 bases in the middle. The naive gate required viable CD3+CD4+ or CD3+CD8+ cells with CCR7+CD45RA+CD45RO-CD95-CD27+CD28+ phenotype. This chain links TRBV15 with TRBJ1-2; D is ambiguous. The receptor comes from a woman aged 55-75 years in good health, CMV-negative, and a related stem cell transplant donor. Specimen: naive CD4+ T cells sorted from PBMCs. The chain's CDR3 is CATSRDPGANYGYTF. CDR3 nucleotide sequence: TGTGCCACCAGCAGAGACCCCGGGGCTAACTATGGCTACACCTTC.